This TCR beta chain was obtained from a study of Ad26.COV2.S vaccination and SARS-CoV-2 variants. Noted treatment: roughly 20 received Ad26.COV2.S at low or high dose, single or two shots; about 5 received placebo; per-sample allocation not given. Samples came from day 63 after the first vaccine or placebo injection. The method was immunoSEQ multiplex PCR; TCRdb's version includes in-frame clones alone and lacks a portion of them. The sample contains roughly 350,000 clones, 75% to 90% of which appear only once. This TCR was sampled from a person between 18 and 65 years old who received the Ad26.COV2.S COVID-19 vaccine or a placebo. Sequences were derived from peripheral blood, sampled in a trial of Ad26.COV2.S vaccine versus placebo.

CDR3 in amino acids: CASSNPGAQPQHF. The CDR3, as DNA: TGTGCCAGCAGTAACCCAGGGGCTCAGCCCCAGCATTTT. This sequence joins TRBV27 and TRBJ1-5; tentative D call: TRBD1 (6 bases). Between the trimmed V and J ends, which lost 5 bases and 6 bases, there was a span of 11 bases. CDR3 length: 13 amino acids. Germline V gene lookup returns CDR1 MNHEY and CDR2 SMNVEV (reference sequence).